Presented here are 26 T cell receptor beta chains from one specimen sequenced in a study of regulatory T cells in long-lasting Graves disease. Time point specified: persistent/refractory GD, antithyroid drugs over 5 years with positive TRAb. Researchers made the TCR library from RNA that was extracted from PBMCs. Construction of the TCR beta libraries employed iRepertoire HTBI primers in conjunction with Arm-PCR of CDR3 regions. MiXCR, applied by TCRdb to the multiplex PCR reads, yields one record per CDR3 protein. The sample includes about 450,000 distinct CDR3 sequences, about 20% of them seen just once. The input for sequencing was peripheral blood mononuclear cells (PBMCs), taken when the disease was refractory, from a patient treated with antithyroid drugs. These receptors all come from a female donor with Graves disease.

Many counts were recorded for this clonotype. CDR3 DNA: TGTGCCAGCAGCGTCACAGAGGGCATGAACACTGAAGCTTTCTTT. Translated, it gives CASSVTEGMNTEAFF. The chain recombines TRBV7-2 with TRBJ1-1, with no clear D. Trimming took 5 bases from V and 0 from J, leaving 13 bases between them. The CDR3 runs to 15 residues. Per germline, CDR1 SGHTA and CDR2 FQGNSA. Based on the CDR3 plus reference TRBV7-2 and TRBJ1-1, the full variable domain is GAGVSQSPSNKVTEKGKDVELRCDPISGHTALYWYRQSLGQGLEFLIYFQGNSAPDKSGLPSDRFSAERTGGSVSTLTIQRTQQEDSAVYLCASSVTEGMNTEAFFGQGTRLTVV.

This clonotype has ten or more counts. The rearrangement uses TRBV12-3 or TRBV12-4 and TRBJ1-4; D not resolved. The CDR3 extends over 13 amino acids. Between the trimmed V and J ends, which lost 8 bases and 5 bases, there was a span of 12 bases. The CDR3 is CASQDGFNEKLFF. CDR3 DNA: TGTGCCAGCCAGGACGGATTCAATGAAAAACTGTTTTTT.

The V and J genes are TRBV5-1 and TRBJ2-7; possibly TRBD1 or TRBD2 for D (5 bases each). The CDR3 runs to 17 residues. Trimming shortened V by 4 bases and J by 4 bases, and 24 bases separated the two germline ends. CDR1 SGHRS and CDR2 YFSETQ come from the germline V gene. The CDR3 protein is CASSPDPPGGLKYEQYF. In DNA form, the CDR3 reads TGCGCCAGCAGCCCGGACCCTCCTGGGGGTTTAAAATACGAGCAGTACTTC.

V usage is TRBV27 and J usage is TRBJ1-1; D is possibly TRBD1 (6 bases). The CDR3 spans 14 residues. V dropped 4 bases and J dropped 0 bases, with 9 bases sitting between them. Germline CDR1 is MNHEY and CDR2 is SMNVEV (reference sequence). The CDR3 DNA follows: TGTGCCAGCAGTTGGGACATCGTGAACACTGAAGCTTTCTTT. Amino acids: CASSWDIVNTEAFF.

This clonotype was seen at least ten times. The CDR3 DNA follows: TGTGCCAGCAGTCCTGAACTTACGTACCAAGAGACCCAGTACTTC. Its translation is CASSPELTYQETQYF. The chain combines TRBV6-2 or TRBV6-3 with TRBJ2-5; D is unresolved. CDR3 size: 15 residues. The germline CDR1 and CDR2 sequences are MNHEY and SVGEGT. V was pared by 5 bases and J by 0 bases, with 13 bases between.

This clonotype has a count of ten or more. The gene calls are TRBV30 and TRBJ1-1; D not resolved. The CDR3 loop spans 13 amino acids. CDR1 is GTSNPN, CDR2 SVGIG, per germline (reference sequence). Between the trimmed V and J ends, which lost 2 bases and 3 bases, there was a span of 10 bases. CDR3: CAWSSGLDTEAFF. The CDR3 DNA sequence: TGTGCCTGGAGTTCTGGGCTAGACACTGAAGCTTTCTTT.

V gene TRBV12-3 or TRBV12-4 combines with J gene TRBJ1-3; D not certain. The V end lost 7 bases, the J end lost 4 bases, and 20 bases lay between the germline ends. CDR3 length equals 16 residues. CDR3 DNA sequence: TGTGCCAGCACCCATCAAGGGAACCCCTTAGGAAACACCATATATTTT. Protein: CASTHQGNPLGNTIYF.

This clonotype was observed a few times. The genes are TRBV28 and TRBJ1-1; D is possibly TRBD1 (5 bases). V dropped 1 base and J dropped 3 bases, with 21 bases sitting between them. The CDR3 has 18 residues. Germline lookup yields CDR1 MDHEN and CDR2 SYDVKM. The CDR3 DNA reads TGTGCCAGCAGTTTATTGGGCAGGGCTAAAAGTAGGGACACTGAAGCTTTCTTT. Its protein product is CASSLLGRAKSRDTEAFF.

This clonotype was found many times. The chain has TRBV6-5 and TRBJ2-7; 8 nucleotides match TRBD2. Germline values: CDR1 MNHEY, CDR2 SVGAGI. This CDR3 region has 18 residues. Unmatched junction bases numbered 12, after V lost 0 bases and J lost 2 bases. This CDR3 is CASSYSIRWSGSTYEQYF. Written as DNA, the CDR3 is TGTGCCAGCAGTTACTCGATCCGGTGGAGCGGGAGCACCTACGAGCAGTACTTC.

Many counts were recorded for this clonotype. This chain uses TRBV6-1 with TRBJ1-1; unclear D gene. Germline CDR1 MNHNS, CDR2 SASEGT. The CDR3 has 11 amino acids. V was clipped by 6 bases and J by 7 bases, with 9 bases between them. The CDR3 nucleotides are TGTGCCAGCAGCTCCCTCGGTGAAGCTTTCTTT. This codes for CASSSLGEAFF.

This clonotype appeared a few times. The rearrangement uses TRBV20-1 and TRBJ1-5, with D perhaps TRBD1 (5 bases). The CDR3 loop spans 16 amino acids. Trimming pared 1 base from V and 6 bases from J, leaving 19 bases between. The germline V gene encodes CDR1 DFQATT and CDR2 SNEGSKA (reference sequence). Written as DNA, the CDR3 is TGCAGTGCTAGAGCGGGTTGGGCCCTCGGGGGTCAGCCCCAGCATTTT. Encoded protein: CSARAGWALGGQPQHF.

This chain links TRBV18 with TRBJ2-7; possible D gene TRBD2, 6 bases. Trimming cost V 2 bases and J 0 bases, with 20 bases left between them. The CDR3 runs to 18 residues. Looked up from germline, CDR1 is KGHSH and CDR2 is LQKENI. CDR3 region: CASSPLGSSASSSYEQYF. The CDR3 DNA follows: TGTGCCAGCTCACCATTAGGATCTAGCGCTAGTTCCTCCTACGAGCAGTACTTC.

The chain joins TRBV29-1 to TRBJ2-5, with 12 bases fitting TRBD2. This CDR3 comprises 17 residues. Germline assignment: CDR1 SQVTM and CDR2 ANQGSEA. V shed 7 bases and J 4 bases; nucleotides not matched to a gene: 16. CDR3 in DNA: TGCAGCGGCAGGCGGACTAGCGGGGATAACTTCCCAGAGACCCAGTACTTC. Amino acid sequence: CSGRRTSGDNFPETQYF.

This clonotype was seen a few times. CDR3 bases: TGTGCCACCGGACAGGGAAATGGCTACACCTTC. Its protein product is CATGQGNGYTF. The chain links TRBV10-3 to TRBJ1-2; TRBD1 matches 8 bases. V lost 10 bases to trimming and J lost 6 bases; unmatched junction nucleotides: 4. Per the germline V gene, CDR1 is ENHRY and CDR2 is SYGVKD. The CDR3 runs 11 residues.

The chain combines TRBV3-1 with TRBJ1-2; D gene unclear. The germline gives CDR1 LGHDT, CDR2 YNNKEL (reference sequence). Trimming took 5 bases from V and 4 from J, leaving 17 bases between them. The CDR3 contains 15 residues. CDR3 sequence: CASSFPGSPFYGYTF. As DNA, the CDR3 is TGTGCCAGCAGCTTTCCCGGGAGCCCGTTCTATGGCTACACCTTC.

V is TRBV7-2 and J is TRBJ2-7; no reliable D call. The V end lost 5 bases, the J end lost 2 bases, and 19 bases lay between the germline ends. From germline, CDR1 is SGHTA and CDR2 FQGNSA. This CDR3 is built from 16 residues. In DNA form, the CDR3 reads TGTGCCAGCAGCGCCCCTCTTGCTGGCAACCCCTACGAGCAGTACTTC. Protein: CASSAPLAGNPYEQYF.

V and J are TRBV12-3 or TRBV12-4 and TRBJ2-1; 8 bases line up with TRBD1. CDR3 size: 11 residues. J lost 14 bases, V lost 4 bases, and 4 bases had no gene match. The CDR3 region has the DNA TGTGCCAGCAGTTGGACAGGGCTCAAGTTCTTC. Its translation is CASSWTGLKFF.

This clonotype occurred many times. The chain uses TRBV7-2 and TRBJ2-2; the D is unclear. Germline CDR1 reads SGHTA; CDR2 reads FQGNSA. The V end was cut by 1 base, the J end by 6 bases, with 3 bases between. The CDR3 is made up of 12 amino acids. The CDR3 bases are TGTGCCAGCAGCTTAGGGCCCGGGGAGCTGTTTTTT. It specifies CASSLGPGELFF.

The chain uses TRBV5-6 and TRBJ2-7, with D tentatively TRBD1 (5 bases). There are 14 residues in the CDR3. V was clipped by 5 bases and J by 5 bases, with 17 bases between them. Germline V gives CDR1 SGHDT, CDR2 YYEEEE. The CDR3 region is CASSPQGRINEQYF. The CDR3, as DNA: TGTGCCAGCAGTCCGCAGGGAAGGATCAACGAGCAGTACTTC.

Note on this clonotype: The CDR3 carries no conserved terminal phenylalanine or tryptophan, so it likely arises from a read error. J is TRBJ1-3 and V is TRBV29-1, with 7 bases identical to TRBD1. The CDR3 consists of 15 residues. The germline V gene encodes CDR1 SQVTM and CDR2 ANQGSEA. The J segment lost 0 bases and the V segment lost 4 bases, leaving 6 bases of the junction unmatched. As DNA, the CDR3 is TGCAGCGTTGGCTCGGACAGGCCCTCTGGAAACACCATATATTCT. It specifies CSVGSDRPSGNTIYS.

The chain employs TRBV15 and TRBJ1-1, with D perhaps TRBD1 (5 bases). The V end lost 0 bases, the J end lost 1 base, and 15 bases lay between the germline ends. The CDR3 has 17 residues. Germline CDR1 LNHNV, CDR2 YYDKDF (reference sequence). Here the CDR3 DNA reads TGTGCCACCAGCAGAGATTGGGGCAACGGCGGGAACACTGAAGCTTTCTTT. Translated: CATSRDWGNGGNTEAFF.

V is TRBV18 and J is TRBJ1-4; no firm D call. Looked up from germline, CDR1 is KGHSH and CDR2 is LQKENI. The CDR3 totals 15 residues. Trimming removed 4 bases from V and 7 bases from J, with 16 bases in between. Here the CDR3 reads CASSRRRMEGEKLFF. Here the CDR3 DNA reads TGTGCCAGCTCACGAAGACGGATGGAAGGTGAAAAACTGTTTTTT.

In this sample, this clonotype turned up many times. This chain links TRBV12-3 or TRBV12-4 with TRBJ1-2; a weak D match, TRBD1 (5 bases). Trimming pared 1 base from V and 4 bases from J, leaving 7 bases between. The CDR3 runs to 13 residues. In DNA form, the CDR3 reads TGTGCCAGCAGTTTAGTAGACAGCTATGGCTACACCTTC. Its translation: CASSLVDSYGYTF.

This clonotype was seen only a few times. The rearrangement uses TRBV7-2 and TRBJ2-7; 10 bases are shared with TRBD1. V lost 5 bases to trimming and J lost 6 bases; unmatched junction nucleotides: 7. CDR3 size: 14 residues. CDR1 and CDR2 (germline): SGHTA, FQGNSA. This chain's CDR3 is CASSLGQGESEQYF. The CDR3 DNA reads TGTGCCAGCAGCCTAGGACAGGGGGAATCCGAGCAGTACTTC.

This chain connects TRBV7-6 to TRBJ2-2; 9 nucleotides line up with TRBD1. Per germline, CDR1 SGHVS and CDR2 FNYEAQ. The CDR3 is 16 residues long. V shed 0 bases, J shed 5 bases, and the junction held 4 bases outside the gene matches. The CDR3 sequence: CASSLAGTGKTGELFF. DNA for the CDR3: TGTGCCAGCAGCTTAGCGGGGACAGGGAAAACCGGGGAGCTGTTTTTT. The full variable domain, completed using reference TRBV7-6 and TRBJ2-2, is GAGVSQSPRYKVTKRGQDVALRCDPISGHVSLYWYRQALGQGPEFLTYFNYEAQQDKSGLPNDRFSAERPEGSISTLTIQRTEQRDSAMYRCASSLAGTGKTGELFFGEGSRLTVL.

V gene TRBV5-1 combines with J gene TRBJ2-5; either TRBD1 or TRBD2 may supply D (5 bases each). From germline, CDR1 is SGHRS and CDR2 YFSETQ. V lost 3 bases, J lost 3 bases, and 18 bases lay in between. The CDR3 has 16 residues. The CDR3 nucleotides are TGCGCCAGCAGCTCCCCCCGGGACCCCTTCGAAGAGACCCAGTACTTC. This translates into CASSSPRDPFEETQYF.